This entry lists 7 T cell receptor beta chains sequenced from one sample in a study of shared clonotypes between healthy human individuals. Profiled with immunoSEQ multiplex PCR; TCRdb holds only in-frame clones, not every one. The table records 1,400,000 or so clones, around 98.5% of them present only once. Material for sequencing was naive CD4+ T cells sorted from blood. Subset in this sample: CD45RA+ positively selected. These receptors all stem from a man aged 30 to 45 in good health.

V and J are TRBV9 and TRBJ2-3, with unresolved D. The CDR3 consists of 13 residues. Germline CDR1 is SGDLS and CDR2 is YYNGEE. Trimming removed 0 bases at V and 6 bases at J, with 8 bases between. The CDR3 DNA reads TGTGCCAGCAGCGTAGGGGTGTGGGATACGCAGTATTTT. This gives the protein CASSVGVWDTQYF.

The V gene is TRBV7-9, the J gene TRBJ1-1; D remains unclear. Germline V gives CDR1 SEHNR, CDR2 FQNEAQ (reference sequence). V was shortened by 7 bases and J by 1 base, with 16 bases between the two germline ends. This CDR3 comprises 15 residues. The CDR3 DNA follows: TGTGCCAGCATTAGGAGAGGGAGTAAGAACACTGAAGCTTTCTTT. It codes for CASIRRGSKNTEAFF. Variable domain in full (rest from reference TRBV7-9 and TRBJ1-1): DTGVSQNPRHKITKRGQNVTFRCDPISEHNRLYWYRQTLGQGPEFLTYFQNEAQLEKSRLLSDRFSAERPKGSFSTLEIQRTEQGDSAMYLCASIRRGSKNTEAFFGQGTRLTVV.

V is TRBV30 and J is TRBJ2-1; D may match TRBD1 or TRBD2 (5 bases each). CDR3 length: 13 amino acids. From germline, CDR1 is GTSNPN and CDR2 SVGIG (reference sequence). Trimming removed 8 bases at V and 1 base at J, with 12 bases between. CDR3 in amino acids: CAAAWGSYNEQFF. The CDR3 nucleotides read TGTGCCGCTGCTTGGGGGTCCTACAATGAGCAGTTCTTC.

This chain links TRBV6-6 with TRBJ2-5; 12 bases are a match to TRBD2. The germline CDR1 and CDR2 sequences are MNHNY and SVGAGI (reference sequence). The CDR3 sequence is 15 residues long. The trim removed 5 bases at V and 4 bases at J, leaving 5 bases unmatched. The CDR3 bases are TGTGCCAGCAGTCCCAGGACTAGCGGGATAGAGACCCAGTACTTC. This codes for CASSPRTSGIETQYF.

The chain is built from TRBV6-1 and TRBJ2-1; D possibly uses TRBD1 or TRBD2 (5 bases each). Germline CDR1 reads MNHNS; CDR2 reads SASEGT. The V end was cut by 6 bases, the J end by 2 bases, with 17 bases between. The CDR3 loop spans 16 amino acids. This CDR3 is CASSETRDGAYNEQFF. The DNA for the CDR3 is TGTGCCAGCAGCGAAACCCGGGACGGAGCCTACAATGAGCAGTTCTTC.

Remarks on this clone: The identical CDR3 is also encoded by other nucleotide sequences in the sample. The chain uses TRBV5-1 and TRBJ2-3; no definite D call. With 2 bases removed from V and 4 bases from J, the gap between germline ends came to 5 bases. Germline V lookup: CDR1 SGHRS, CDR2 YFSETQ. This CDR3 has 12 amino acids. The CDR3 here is CASSFPADTQYF. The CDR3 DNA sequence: TGCGCCAGCAGCTTCCCAGCAGATACGCAGTATTTT.

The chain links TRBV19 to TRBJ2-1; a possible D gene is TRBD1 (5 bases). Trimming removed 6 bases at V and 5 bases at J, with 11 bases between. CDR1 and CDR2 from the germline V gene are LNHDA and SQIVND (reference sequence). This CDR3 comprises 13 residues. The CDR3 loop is CASRLRVNNEQFF. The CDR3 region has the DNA TGTGCCAGTAGGCTCAGGGTAAACAATGAGCAGTTCTTC.